This T cell receptor beta chain emerged from a study of T cells in pancreatic ductal adenocarcinoma. About this clone: Its antigen is currently unknown.

Study-level findings and limits: Blood had more productive templates and 8 to 9.5-fold more unique clonotypes than tumor. No significant tumor-blood clonality difference; means were about 0.1 and 0.07. The resected pancreatic cancer cohort was biased toward the minority with early-stage disease.

Surgery without prior neoadjuvant therapy was the treatment of the selected pancreatic ductal adenocarcinoma patients. Assay used: immunoSEQ multiplex PCR; TCRdb lists only in-frame clones, some missing. The sample holds around 31,000 clones, around 90% seen once. CDR1 is LNHDA and CDR2 is SQIVND in the germline V gene (reference sequence). This CDR3 spans 14 amino acids. Trimming removed 1 base at V and 4 bases at J, with 10 bases between. Specimen: PBMCs. The chain carries TRBV19 and TRBJ1-2, with D maybe TRBD1 (5 bases). This sequence was found in a human donor with pancreatic ductal adenocarcinoma. CDR3 protein: CASSIGGGAYGYTF. The CDR3 DNA reads TGTGCCAGTAGTATAGGTGGGGGTGCCTATGGCTACACCTTC.